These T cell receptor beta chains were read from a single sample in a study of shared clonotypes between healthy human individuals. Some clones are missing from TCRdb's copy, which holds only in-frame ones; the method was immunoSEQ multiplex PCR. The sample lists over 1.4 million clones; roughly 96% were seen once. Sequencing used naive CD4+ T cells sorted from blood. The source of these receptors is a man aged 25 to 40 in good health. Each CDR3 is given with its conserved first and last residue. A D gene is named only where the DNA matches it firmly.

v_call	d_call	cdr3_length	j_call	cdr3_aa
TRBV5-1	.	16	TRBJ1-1	CASSLKRAGRNTEAFF
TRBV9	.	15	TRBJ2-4	CASSDSGTTKNIQYF
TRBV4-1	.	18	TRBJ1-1	CASSQGGGVTPLNTEAFF
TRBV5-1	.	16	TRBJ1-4	CASSSSPGTGDEKLFF
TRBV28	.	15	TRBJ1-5	CASSSAQQGSQPQHF
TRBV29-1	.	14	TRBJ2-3	CSVDPMRDTDTQYF
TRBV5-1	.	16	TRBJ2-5	CASSSAKGSFQETQYF
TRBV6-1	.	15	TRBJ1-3	CASSERSRAGNTIYF
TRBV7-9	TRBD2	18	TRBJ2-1	CASSSNLGGLAGYNEQFF
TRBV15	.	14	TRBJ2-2	CATRGSINTGELFF
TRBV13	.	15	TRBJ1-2	CASSLVGRGSYGYTF
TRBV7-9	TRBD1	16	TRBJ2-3	CASSYPGDRGRDTQYF
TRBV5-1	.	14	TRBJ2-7	CASSSFRGPYEQYF
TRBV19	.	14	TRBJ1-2	CASSAEAPSYGYTF
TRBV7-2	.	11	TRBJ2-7	CASSLALEQYF